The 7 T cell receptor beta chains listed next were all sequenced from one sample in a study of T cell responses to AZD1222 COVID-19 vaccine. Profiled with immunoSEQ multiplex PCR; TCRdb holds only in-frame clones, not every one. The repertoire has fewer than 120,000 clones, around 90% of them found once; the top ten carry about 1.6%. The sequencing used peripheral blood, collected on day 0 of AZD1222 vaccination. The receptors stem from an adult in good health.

The CDR3 sequence is CASSLVGYTEAFF. The CDR3 DNA is TGTGCCAGCAGCTTAGTGGGGTACACTGAAGCTTTCTTT. The rearrangement links TRBV11-2 to TRBJ1-1, with D unclear. This CDR3 is 13 amino acids long. Trimming stripped 1 base from V and 3 bases from J, with 6 bases between. The germline gives CDR1 SGHAT, CDR2 FQNNGV.

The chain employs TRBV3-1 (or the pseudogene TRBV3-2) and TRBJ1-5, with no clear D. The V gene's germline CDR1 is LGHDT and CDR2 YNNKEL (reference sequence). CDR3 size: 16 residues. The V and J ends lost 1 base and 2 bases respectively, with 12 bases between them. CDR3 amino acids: CASSQGAGIGNQPQHF. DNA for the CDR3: TGTGCCAGCAGCCAAGGAGCCGGGATAGGCAATCAGCCCCAGCATTTT.

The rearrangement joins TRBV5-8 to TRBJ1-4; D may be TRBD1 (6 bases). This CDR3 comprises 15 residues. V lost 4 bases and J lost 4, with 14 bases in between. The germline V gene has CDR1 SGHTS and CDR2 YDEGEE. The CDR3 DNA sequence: TGTGCCAGCAGCCCCAGGACAGCCTTTAATGAAAAACTGTTTTTT. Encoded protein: CASSPRTAFNEKLFF. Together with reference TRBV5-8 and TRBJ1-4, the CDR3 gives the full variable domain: EAGVTQSPTHLIKTRGQQATLRCSPISGHTSVYWYQQALGLGLQFLLWYDEGEERNRGNFPPRFSGRQFPNYSSELNVNALELEDSALYLCASSPRTAFNEKLFFGSGTQLSVL.

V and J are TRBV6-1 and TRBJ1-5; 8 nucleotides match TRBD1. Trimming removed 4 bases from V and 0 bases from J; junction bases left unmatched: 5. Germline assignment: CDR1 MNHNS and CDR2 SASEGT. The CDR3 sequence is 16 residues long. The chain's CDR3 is CASSGPGQGSNQPQHF. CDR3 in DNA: TGTGCCAGCAGTGGGCCAGGACAGGGTAGCAATCAGCCCCAGCATTTT.

The CDR3 protein is CASSLGQGLGQPQHF. The CDR3 DNA reads TGTGCCAGCAGCTTAGGACAGGGTCTCGGTCAGCCCCAGCATTTT. This rearrangement joins TRBV13 to TRBJ1-5; maybe TRBD1 (6 bases). CDR1 PRHDT and CDR2 FYEKMQ come from the germline V gene (reference sequence). The V and J ends lost 0 bases and 6 bases respectively, with 12 bases between them. The CDR3 covers 15 residues. Variable domain in full (rest from reference TRBV13 and TRBJ1-5): AAGVIQSPRHLIKEKRETATLKCYPIPRHDTVYWYQQGPGQDPQFLISFYEKMQSDKGSIPDRFSAQQFSDYHSELNMSSLELGDSALYFCASSLGQGLGQPQHFGDGTRLSIL.

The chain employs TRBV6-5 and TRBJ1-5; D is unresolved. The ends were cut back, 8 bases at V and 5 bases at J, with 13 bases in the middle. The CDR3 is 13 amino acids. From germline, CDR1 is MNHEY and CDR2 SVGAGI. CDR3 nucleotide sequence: TGTGCCAGCCGAGGGTCGATACATCAGCCCCAGCATTTT. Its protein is CASRGSIHQPQHF.

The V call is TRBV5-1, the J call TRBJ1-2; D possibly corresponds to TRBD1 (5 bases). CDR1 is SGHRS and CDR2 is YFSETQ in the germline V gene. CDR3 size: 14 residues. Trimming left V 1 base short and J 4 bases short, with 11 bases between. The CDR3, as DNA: TGCGCCAGCAGCTTGAGTCCAGGGCTCTATGGCTACACCTTC. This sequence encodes CASSLSPGLYGYTF.